This TCR beta chain was profiled in a study of T cell repertoires in cytomegalovirus infection. Study-level information: Recently identified HLA-C-restricted and well-studied HLA-B-restricted CMV epitopes were used.

This clonotype occurred once. No antigen is known for it. TCRdb analysed the reads with MiXCR anew, one entry per CDR3 protein. The sample holds some 920,000 distinct CDR3 sequences, about a third seen once. Germline-derived CDR1 and CDR2 are DFQATT and SNEGSKA (reference sequence). Trimming took 1 base from V and 2 from J, leaving 8 bases between them. This CDR3 has 13 amino acids. The sample in question was cultured CD8+ T cells from PBMCs, obtained from culture after CMV antigen stimulation. J is TRBJ1-2 and V is TRBV20-1, with D possibly matching TRBD1 (5 bases). The clonotype originates from a human donor in good health (CMV status not recorded). Some clones in this sample may be carry-over from other donors' samples. The CDR3 sequence: CSARARGNYGYTF. CDR3 DNA sequence: TGCAGTGCTAGAGCGCGGGGGAACTATGGCTACACCTTC.